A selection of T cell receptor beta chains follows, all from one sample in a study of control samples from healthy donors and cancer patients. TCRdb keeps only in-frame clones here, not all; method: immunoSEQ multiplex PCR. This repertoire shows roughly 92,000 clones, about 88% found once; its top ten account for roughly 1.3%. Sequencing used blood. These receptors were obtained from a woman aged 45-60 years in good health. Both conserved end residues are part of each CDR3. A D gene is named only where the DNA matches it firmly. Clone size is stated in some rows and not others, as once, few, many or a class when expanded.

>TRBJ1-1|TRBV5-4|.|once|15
TGTGCCAGCAGCGACCGGAGGAGGGTGAACACTGAAGCTTTCTTT
CASSDRRRVNTEAFF
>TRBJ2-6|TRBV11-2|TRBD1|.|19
TGTGCCAGCAGCTTAGCTCCTCGCGGACAGGGGGGTGGGGCCAACGTCCTGACTTTC
CASSLAPRGQGGGANVLTF
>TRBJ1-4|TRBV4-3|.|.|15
TGCGCCAGCAGCCAAGAGCCGGCAACTAATGAAAAACTGTTTTTT
CASSQEPATNEKLFF
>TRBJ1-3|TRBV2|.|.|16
TGTGCCAGCAGAGACCGGCGGGACATCTCTGGAAACACCATATATTTT
CASRDRRDISGNTIYF
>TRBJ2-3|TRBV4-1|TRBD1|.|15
TGCGCCAGCAGCACCCGGGACAGACCATCAGATACGCAGTATTTT
CASSTRDRPSDTQYF
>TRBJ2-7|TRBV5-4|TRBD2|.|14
TGTGCCAGCAGCCCTCTCGGGGGGGGCTACGAGCAGTACTTC
CASSPLGGGYEQYF
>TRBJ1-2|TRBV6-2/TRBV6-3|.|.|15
TGTGCCAGCAGTTTACCCTCTGCAGGGTCCTATGGCTACACCTTC
CASSLPSAGSYGYTF
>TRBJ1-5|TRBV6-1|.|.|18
TGTGCCAGCAGTGAAGAATTTGTAGGGTTCTATAGCAATCAGCCCCAGCATTTT
CASSEEFVGFYSNQPQHF
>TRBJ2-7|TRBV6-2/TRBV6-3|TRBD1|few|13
TGTGCCAGCAGTCCGCGACAGGGTCTAGAGCAGTACTTC
CASSPRQGLEQYF
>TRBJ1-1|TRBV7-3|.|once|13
TGTGCCAGCAGCCAGGGACCCCAGAGGGTAGCTTTCTTT
CASSQGPQRVAFF
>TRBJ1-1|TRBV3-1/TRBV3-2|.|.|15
TGTGCCAGCAGTCCGACCCCAGGGATGAACACTGAAGCTTTCTTT
CASSPTPGMNTEAFF
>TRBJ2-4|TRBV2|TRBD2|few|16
TGTGCCAGCAGTGATAGCGGGGGGGCTGGCAAAAACATTCAGTACTTC
CASSDSGGAGKNIQYF
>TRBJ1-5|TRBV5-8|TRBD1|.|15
TGTGCCAGCAGCTCACGTACAGGGGGCCGCGTGCCCCAGCATTTT
CASSSRTGGRVPQHF
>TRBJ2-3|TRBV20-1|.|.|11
TGCAGTGCTGCAGGGGTAGATACGCAGTATTTT
CSAAGVDTQYF
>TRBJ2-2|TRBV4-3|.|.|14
TGCGCCAGCAGCCAAGATGTCGGTAGTGGGGAGCTGTTTTTT
CASSQDVGSGELFF
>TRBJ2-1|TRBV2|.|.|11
TGTGCCAGCAGTGGTGGGACTGGGGGAGTCTTC
CASSGGTGGVF
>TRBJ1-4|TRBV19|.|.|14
TGTGCCAGTAGTATCGCCCGTACTAATGAAAAACTGTTTTTT
CASSIARTNEKLFF
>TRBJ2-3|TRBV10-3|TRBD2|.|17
TGTGCCATCAGCGATGCCCTAGCGGGAGTGGATAAGGATACGCAGTATTTT
CAISDALAGVDKDTQYF
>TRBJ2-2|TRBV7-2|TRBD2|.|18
TGTGCCAGCAGCCCCCGGTCCATAGCGGGAGGGTCCACCGGGGAGCTGTTTTTT
CASSPRSIAGGSTGELFF
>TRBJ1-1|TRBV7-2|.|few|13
TGTGCCAGCAGCTTAGCTCGGACGGCTGAAGCTTTCTTT
CASSLARTAEAFF
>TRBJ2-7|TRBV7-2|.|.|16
TGTGCCAGCAGCTTATCCCCCTTAGGCGGCTTCTACGAGCAGTACTTC
CASSLSPLGGFYEQYF
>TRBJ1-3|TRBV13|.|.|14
TGTGCCAGCAGCCAAGGGACCTCTGGAAACACCATATATTTT
CASSQGTSGNTIYF
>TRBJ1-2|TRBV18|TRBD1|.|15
TGTGCCAGCTCACTCCGACAGGGGTACTCTATGGGCTACACCTTC
CASSLRQGYSMGYTF
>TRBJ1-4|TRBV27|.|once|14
TGTGCCAGCAGGCCGACAGGTAGAAATGAAAAACTGTTTTTT
CASRPTGRNEKLFF
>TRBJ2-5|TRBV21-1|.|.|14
TGTGCCAGCCTCCTAGGGGGCAGGGGTGGTACCCAGTACTTC
CASLLGGRGGTQYF
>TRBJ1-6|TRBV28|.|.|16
TGTGCCAGCAGTTTAGGGCAGAGCTCCTATAATTCACCCCTCCACTTT
CASSLGQSSYNSPLHF
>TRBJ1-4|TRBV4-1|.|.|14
TGCGCCAGCAGCCACCCCACCGGCTTGGAAAAACTGTTTTTT
CASSHPTGLEKLFF
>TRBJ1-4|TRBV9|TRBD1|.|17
TGTGCCAGCAGCGTAGCGAATATAGGGACAGGTTCGGAAAAACTGTTTTTT
CASSVANIGTGSEKLFF
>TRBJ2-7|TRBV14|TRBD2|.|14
TGTGCCAGCAGCCCGCATGCGGGAGTGGGGGAGCAGTACTTC
CASSPHAGVGEQYF
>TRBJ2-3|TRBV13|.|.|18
TGTGCCAGCAGCCCCCGAATTCCTGGGACGGGATACACAGATACGCAGTATTTT
CASSPRIPGTGYTDTQYF
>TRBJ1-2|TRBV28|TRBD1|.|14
TGTGCCAGCAGTTTACGGGGACAGAACTATGGCTACACCTTC
CASSLRGQNYGYTF
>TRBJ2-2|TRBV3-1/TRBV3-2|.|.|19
TGTGCCAGCAGCCAGATCCTGGGGGTTGGAGGAGGGGGGCCCGGGGAGCTGTTTTTT
CASSQILGVGGGGPGELFF
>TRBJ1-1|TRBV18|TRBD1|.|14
TGTGCCAGCTCACCCGGACAGGGACCCACTGAAGCTTTCTTT
CASSPGQGPTEAFF
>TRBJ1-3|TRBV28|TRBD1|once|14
TGTGCCAGCAGTTTGGACAGGGTGGGTGTCACCATATATTTT
CASSLDRVGVTIYF
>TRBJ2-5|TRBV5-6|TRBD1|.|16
TGTGCCAGCAGCTTGGTTGGTCAGGGGGCGGGAGAGACCCAGTACTTC
CASSLVGQGAGETQYF
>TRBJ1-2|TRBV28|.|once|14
TGTGCCAGCAGTTTCGTGCAGGGCAACTATGGCTACACCTTC
CASSFVQGNYGYTF
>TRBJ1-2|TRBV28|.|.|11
TGTGCCAGCAGTTCCTTTTTAGGCTACACCTTC
CASSSFLGYTF
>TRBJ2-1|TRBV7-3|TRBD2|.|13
TGTGCCAGCAGCTTAGGGACTAGCGCTGAGCAGTTCTTC
CASSLGTSAEQFF
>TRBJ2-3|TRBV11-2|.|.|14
TGTGCCAGCAGCTTATTAGGGTTCGGAGATACGCAGTATTTT
CASSLLGFGDTQYF
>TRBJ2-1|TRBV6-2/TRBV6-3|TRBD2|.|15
TGTGCCAGCAGTTCCTGGCGGGAGGTATACAATGAGCAGTTCTTC
CASSSWREVYNEQFF
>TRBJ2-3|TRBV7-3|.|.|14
TGTGCCAGCAGCTTACTGGGGGGAGCAGATACGCAGTATTTT
CASSLLGGADTQYF
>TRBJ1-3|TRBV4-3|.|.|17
TGCGCCAGCAGCCAAAGTGGGACGGCACCCTCTGGAAACACCATATATTTT
CASSQSGTAPSGNTIYF
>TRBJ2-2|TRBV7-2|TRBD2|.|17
TGTGCCAGCAGCCCGACTAGCGGGAGGACGAACACCGGGGAGCTGTTTTTT
CASSPTSGRTNTGELFF
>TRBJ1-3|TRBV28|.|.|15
TGTGCCAGCAGTCCTCAGGGGTTTACTGGAAACACCATATATTTT
CASSPQGFTGNTIYF
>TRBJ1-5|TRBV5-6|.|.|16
TGTGCCAGCAGCCCTTGGGGGCAGGGAGTCAATCAGCCCCAGCATTTT
CASSPWGQGVNQPQHF
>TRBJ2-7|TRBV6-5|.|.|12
TGTGCCAACTCAGGCAGAGGGTCCGAGCAGTACTTC
CANSGRGSEQYF
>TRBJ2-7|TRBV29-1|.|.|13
TGCAGCGCCGCTGACAGGTTCTCCTACGAGCAGTACTTC
CSAADRFSYEQYF
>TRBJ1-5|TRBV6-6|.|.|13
TGTGCCAGCAGCAACCAAGGGGAGCAGCCCCAGCATTTT
CASSNQGEQPQHF
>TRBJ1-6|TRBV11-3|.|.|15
TGTGCCAGCAGCTTAGTAGGTCCCACCCTTTCACCCCTCCACTTT
CASSLVGPTLSPLHF
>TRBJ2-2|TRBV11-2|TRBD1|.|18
TGTGCCAGCAGCTCCTTAGCCCGGACAGGGGCGAACACCGGGGAGCTGTTTTTT
CASSSLARTGANTGELFF
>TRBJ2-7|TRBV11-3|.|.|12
TGTGCCAGCAGCCCTGGGGGAGTAGGGCAGTACTTC
CASSPGGVGQYF
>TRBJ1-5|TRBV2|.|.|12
TGTGCCAGCAGTGAAGAGTACCGGCCCCAGCATTTT
CASSEEYRPQHF
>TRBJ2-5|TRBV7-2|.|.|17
TGTGCCAGCAGCTTAGGGGGGCAGGCGCCTATCCAAGAGACCCAGTACTTC
CASSLGGQAPIQETQYF
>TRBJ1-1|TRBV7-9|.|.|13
TGTGCCAGCAGCAACGAACAGGGTACCGAAGCTTTCTTT
CASSNEQGTEAFF
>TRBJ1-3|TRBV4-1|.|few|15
TGCGCCAGCAGCGACACAGGGCCAGGGGATGACACCATATATTTT
CASSDTGPGDDTIYF
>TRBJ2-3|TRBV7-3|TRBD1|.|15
TGTGCCAGCAGCCCCCGGGACAGGGGCACAGATACGCAGTATTTT
CASSPRDRGTDTQYF
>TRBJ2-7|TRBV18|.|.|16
TGTGCCAGCTCACCCTACGGTGCAACAAGCTCCTACGAGCAGTACTTC
CASSPYGATSSYEQYF
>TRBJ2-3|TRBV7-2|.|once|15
TGTGCCAGCAGCTTAGTGGCGGCTAGCACAGATACGCAGTATTTT
CASSLVAASTDTQYF
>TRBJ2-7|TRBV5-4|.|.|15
TGTGCCAGCAGCAATGGGGGGAAGCTCCACTACGAGCAGTACTTC
CASSNGGKLHYEQYF